This T cell receptor (beta chain) comes out of a study of OX40 agonist ivuxolimab in advanced cancers. In the study overall: Partial responses were achieved by three patients, one with hepatocellular carcinoma and two with cutaneous melanoma. The study, taken as a whole, reports: Not determined was the antigen specificity of the expanded peripheral T cells.

Profiled with immunoSEQ multiplex PCR; TCRdb holds only in-frame clones, not every one. The table includes roughly 11,000 clones, more than 60% detected once. Notes on this clone: Its antigen remains unknown.

Trimming took off 6 bases at V and 5 bases at J, with 7 bases between the two ends. The CDR3 runs to 12 residues. Germline CDR1 reads ENHRY; CDR2 reads SYGVKD. The TCR comes from an adult with an advanced solid tumor such as melanoma, head and neck, liver or kidney cancer. V usage is TRBV10-3 and J usage is TRBJ2-2; D possibly matches TRBD1 or TRBD2 (5 bases each). Sample: CD4+ or CD8+ T cells sorted from blood, taken in a trial of the OX40 agonist ivuxolimab. The DNA of the CDR3 is TGTGCCATCAGCAGGGAGACCGGGGAGCTGTTTTTT. Its protein is CAISRETGELFF.